The 10 T cell receptor beta chains below come from one sample, sequenced in a study of patients and donors after allogeneic stem cell transplantation. TCRdb independently ran MiXCR on the RT-PCR reads; one entry per CDR3 protein. The repertoire includes some 960,000 distinct CDR3 sequences, 18% of them detected once, and roughly 6% sits in the top ten. Sequencing was carried out using blood, either unsorted or a sorted T cell fraction (not recorded which). The receptor source for this set is a human donor who was either an allogeneic HSCT recipient or a stem cell or donor lymphocyte infusion donor (not recorded which). It is not recorded whose cells these are; they may come from a transplant donor.

This chain uses TRBV5-1 with TRBJ2-1, with D maybe TRBD2 (5 bases). This CDR3 is 14 amino acids long. V shed 0 bases and J shed 8 bases, with 12 bases lying between them. Looked up from germline, CDR1 is SGHRS and CDR2 is YFSETQ. The CDR3 nucleotides are TGCGCCAGCAGCTTGGTTGGGAGAATCGATGAGCAGTTCTTC. The encoded protein is CASSLVGRIDEQFF.

This clonotype appeared a few times. This chain joins TRBV10-3 and TRBJ2-3; D unresolved. The V gene lost 0 bases and the J gene lost 0 bases, with 10 bases spanning the gap. CDR1 and CDR2 from the germline V gene are ENHRY and SYGVKD. The CDR3 is 16 amino acids. The CDR3 DNA reads as TGTGCCATCAGTGAGTCGGCGGCCCCTAGCACAGATACGCAGTATTTT. This encodes CAISESAAPSTDTQYF.

The chain uses TRBV30 and TRBJ1-2; D is ambiguous. Trimming removed 2 bases at V and 8 bases at J, with 15 bases between. Germline CDR1 and CDR2: GTSNPN and SVGIG (reference sequence). This CDR3 comprises 13 residues. DNA for the CDR3: TGTGCCTGGAGTAATTCGGGTCAGGACGGCTACACCTTC. Amino acid sequence: CAWSNSGQDGYTF.

This clonotype has just a few counts. This chain links TRBV3-1 with TRBJ1-1; D gene ambiguous. This CDR3 is built from 13 residues. Trimming removed 4 bases from V and 3 bases from J, with 9 bases in between. The germline V gene has CDR1 LGHDT and CDR2 YNNKEL (reference sequence). CDR3 sequence reads: CASSPSVDTEAFF. CDR3 bases: TGTGCCAGCAGCCCCTCAGTGGACACTGAAGCTTTCTTT.

V and J are TRBV24-1 and TRBJ2-2; tentatively, D is TRBD1 (5 bases). This CDR3 has 12 residues. From germline, CDR1 is KGHDR and CDR2 SFDVKD. Trimming shortened V by 4 bases and J by 8 bases, and 7 bases separated the two germline ends. In DNA form, the CDR3 reads TGTGCCACCAGTGAGGGGCCGGGGGAGCTGTTTTTT. Encoded protein: CATSEGPGELFF.

The V gene is TRBV11-3, the J gene TRBJ2-7; the D gene is possibly TRBD1 (6 bases). V was shortened by 0 bases and J by 6 bases, with 9 bases between the two germline ends. The CDR3 covers 13 residues. Germline CDR1 SGHNT, CDR2 YENEEA. This CDR3 reads CASSLESGVEQYF. In DNA, the CDR3 is TGTGCCAGCAGCTTAGAATCAGGGGTCGAGCAGTACTTC.

The V call is TRBV12-3 or TRBV12-4, the J call TRBJ2-7, with D perhaps TRBD1 (6 bases). Trimming pared 2 bases from V and 7 bases from J, leaving 15 bases between. The CDR3 is 14 amino acids. The CDR3 DNA sequence: TGTGCCAGCAGTTTATTCAGGGGCCTAGGAGAGCAGTACTTC. Its protein product is CASSLFRGLGEQYF.

The rearrangement joins TRBV10-3 to TRBJ2-2; D tentatively fits TRBD1 or TRBD2 (5 bases each). V was pared by 10 bases and J by 8 bases, with 29 bases between. Germline CDR1 is ENHRY and CDR2 is SYGVKD. The CDR3 is made up of 17 amino acids. The CDR3 reads CATINGLGTTKEGELFF. The CDR3 DNA reads TGTGCCACCATCAATGGCCTTGGGACCACTAAAGAAGGGGAGCTGTTTTTT.

Here the CDR3 reads CATSENPGSGNQPQHF. The CDR3 DNA follows: TGTGCCACCAGTGAAAACCCAGGGAGCGGCAATCAGCCCCAGCATTTT. The chain links TRBV24-1 to TRBJ1-5, with a tentative D call TRBD1 (5 bases). The CDR3 extends over 16 amino acids. Germline values: CDR1 KGHDR, CDR2 SFDVKD. Trimming pared 4 bases from V and 2 bases from J, leaving 14 bases between.

The chain uses TRBV20-1 and TRBJ1-6; TRBD1 might be the D (5 bases). Germline CDR1 is DFQATT and CDR2 is SNEGSKA (reference sequence). V lost 2 bases, J lost 7 bases, and 12 bases lay in between. This CDR3 is built from 14 residues. CDR3 DNA sequence: TGCAGTGCTAGACGGCCAGGGCGCAATTCACCCCTCCACTTT. Amino acid sequence: CSARRPGRNSPLHF.